This TCR beta chain comes out of a study of cytomegalovirus exposure and HLA in healthy donors. Findings and limits, study-wide: Several V segments, TRBV6-2 and TRBV6-3 among them, could not be told apart and were dropped. TCR beta chains numbering more than 150 were designated cytomegalovirus-associated.

J lost 0 bases, V lost 3 bases, and 7 bases had no gene match. Germline-derived CDR1 and CDR2 are MNHNS and SASEGT. This CDR3 spans 17 amino acids. PCR used 60 Vbeta primers and 13 Jbeta primers. The data were produced by immunoSEQ multiplex PCR, yet TCRdb's version contains in-frame clones alone and is incomplete. This sample carries under 200,000 clones, with 0.65% to 0.9% going to the ten biggest clones. Details on this clone: Its antigen remains unidentified.

The chain has TRBV6-1 and TRBJ1-2; the match to TRBD1 covers 10 bases. The sequencing sample was made of PBMCs. This TCR was sampled from a woman under 30 in good health and CMV-seropositive. The CDR3 DNA sequence: TGTGCCAGCAGTGACCGGACAGGGGGAACACCTAACTATGGCTACACCTTC. The encoded protein is CASSDRTGGTPNYGYTF.